A single TCR beta chain is shown here with its context. Terminally differentiated effector memory CD45RA+ cells were excluded from the naive CD8 cells, which were CD45RO-negative and positively selected for CCR7. The CDR3 is 14 residues long. CDR1 SGHVS and CDR2 FNYEAQ come from the germline V gene. With 5 bases removed from V and 1 base from J, the gap between germline ends came to 11 bases. This sample was taken from a study of shared clonotypes between healthy human individuals. TCRdb's table, derived via immunoSEQ multiplex PCR, lists solely in-frame clones and lacks some. Found here are about 2.2 million clones, about 93% of them singletons; the top ten hold 1.7%.

This chain links TRBV7-6 with TRBJ1-1; possibly TRBD1 for D (6 bases). The sample comprised naive CD8+ T cells from PBMCs. This sequence was found in a man between 18 and 35 years old in good health. Some clones in this sample may be carry-over from other donors' samples. The CDR3, as DNA: TGTGCCAGCAGCCTGACAGGTCCGAACACTGAAGCTTTCTTT. Translation: CASSLTGPNTEAFF.